This T cell receptor beta chain was sequenced during a study of T-cell memory formation after mild COVID-19. TCRdb fed the 5' RACE reads into MiXCR, producing one record per CDR3 protein. The table has approximately 150,000 distinct CDR3 sequences, around 21% seen once. V was trimmed by 1 base and J by 6 bases, leaving 7 bases between them. Germline assignment: CDR1 MDHEN and CDR2 SYDVKM. This CDR3 spans 12 amino acids. This clonotype was counted between two and nine times. The chain combines TRBV28 with TRBJ2-7; D gene unclear. The sequence derives from an adult woman who had mild COVID-19 (a few samples of this study predate the infection). Cell type and time point are not known. The sequenced sample was PBMCs or a T cell subset sorted from them (not recorded which). DNA of the CDR3: TGTGCCAGCAGTTTATCGGCAAGCGAGCAGTACTTC. Protein product: CASSLSASEQYF.